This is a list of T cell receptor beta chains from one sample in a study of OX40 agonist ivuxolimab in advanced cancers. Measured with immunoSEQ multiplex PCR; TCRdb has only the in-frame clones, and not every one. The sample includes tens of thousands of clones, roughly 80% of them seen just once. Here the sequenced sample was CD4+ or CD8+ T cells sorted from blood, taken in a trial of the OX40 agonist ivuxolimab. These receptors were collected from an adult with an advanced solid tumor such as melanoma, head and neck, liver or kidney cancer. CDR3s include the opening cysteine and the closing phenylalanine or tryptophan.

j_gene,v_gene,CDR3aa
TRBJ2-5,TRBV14,CASSLRTSGIQETQYF
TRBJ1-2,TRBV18,CASSAESNYGYTF
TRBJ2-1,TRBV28,CASSLSSGKAYNEQFF
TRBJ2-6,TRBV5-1,CASEAGAAKGANVLTF
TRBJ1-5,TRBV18,CASSPDPGHYLLGNQPQHF
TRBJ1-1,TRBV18,CASSPRQMNTEAFF
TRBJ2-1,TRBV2,CASSQAWGQFF
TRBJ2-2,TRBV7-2,CASSLTPGVGELFF
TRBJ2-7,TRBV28,CASRLVKTTYEQYF
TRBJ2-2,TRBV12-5,CASGFPAGGLTGELFF
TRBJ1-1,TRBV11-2,CASRPPGPNTEAFF
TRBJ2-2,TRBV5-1,CASSPGPENTGELFF
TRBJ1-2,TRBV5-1,CASSLGQELYGYTF
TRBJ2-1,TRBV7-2,CASYSGLAGGGEQFF
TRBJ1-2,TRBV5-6,CASSWDRGPYGYTF
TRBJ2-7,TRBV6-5,CASSYLVAGGREQYF
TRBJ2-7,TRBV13,CASIGGRTYEQYF
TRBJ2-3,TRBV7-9,CASSLIAVGDTQYF
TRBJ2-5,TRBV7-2,CAGSVGGPQETQYF
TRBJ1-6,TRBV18,CASSSDRQGANSPLHF
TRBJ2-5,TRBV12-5,CASPGGGETQYF
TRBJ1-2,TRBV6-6,CASKRQNYGYTF
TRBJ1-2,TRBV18,CASSPRAVDGYTF
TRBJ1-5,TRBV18,CASSPEGSQPQHF
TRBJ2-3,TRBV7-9,CASSKDRHTDTQYF
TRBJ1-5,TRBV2,CASSVKRTAQPQHF
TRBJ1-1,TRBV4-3,CASSHLDRNTEAFF
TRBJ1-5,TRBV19,CASAAGNNQPQHF
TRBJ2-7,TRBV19,CASSRGTGSYEQYF
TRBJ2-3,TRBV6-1,CASTKRGVTDTQYF
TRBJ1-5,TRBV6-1,CASSDGNRDPQHF
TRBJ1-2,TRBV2,CASSIIPLYGYTF
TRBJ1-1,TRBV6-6,CASSFIPGQGVDEAFF
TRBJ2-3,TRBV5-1,CASSFGAGTDTQYF
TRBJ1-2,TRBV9,CASSVSTLGGLYGYTF
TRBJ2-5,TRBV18,CASSHRTRQETQYF
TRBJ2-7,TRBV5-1,CASSLDAGGGSYEQYF
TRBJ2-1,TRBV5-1,CATSGTSGSYNEQFF
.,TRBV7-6,CASSRTSGRYEQYF
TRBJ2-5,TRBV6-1,CAGGGLVRGGTQYF
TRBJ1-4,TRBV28,CASSFPLDRRGGEKLFF
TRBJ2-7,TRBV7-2,CASSYDRGGRQTSYEQYF
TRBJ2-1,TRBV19,CASSMRGDYNEQFF
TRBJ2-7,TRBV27,CASRTSGVRDEQYF
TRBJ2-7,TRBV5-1,CASSFGGSDYEQYF
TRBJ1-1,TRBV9,CASSVVHSGAAEAFF